This is a list of T cell receptor beta chains from one sample in a study of blood T cell repertoires in COVID-19. The assay was immunoSEQ multiplex PCR, and TCRdb's table has in-frame clones only and misses some. The sample carries 84,000 or so clones, 70% to 90% recorded once. Sequencing was carried out using peripheral blood. These receptors all stem from a woman in her 70s with active or convalescent COVID-19. Both conserved end residues are part of each CDR3. The D gene is left open where the match is weak.

D: TRBD1; J: TRBJ1-2; V: TRBV2; length: 15; CDR3: CASRREGGVRGGYTF
D: .; J: TRBJ1-1; V: TRBV27; length: 15; CDR3: CASSLLGAVGTEAFF
D: .; J: TRBJ1-4; V: TRBV28; length: 16; CDR3: CASSLMFRAGDEKLFF
D: .; J: TRBJ2-7; V: TRBV20-1; length: 11; CDR3: CSAHLAHEQYF
D: .; J: TRBJ1-1; V: TRBV3-1/TRBV3-2; length: 14; CDR3: CASSQPGAYTEAFF
D: TRBD2; J: TRBJ2-7; V: TRBV10-3; length: 16; CDR3: CAISSSGGPSSYEQYF
D: TRBD1; J: TRBJ2-5; V: TRBV27; length: 13; CDR3: CASSTGGSETQYF
D: TRBD1; J: TRBJ1-1; V: TRBV10-3; length: 13; CDR3: CAITGTVNTEAFF
D: .; J: TRBJ2-5; V: TRBV5-1; length: 14; CDR3: CASSPSSGKETQYF
D: .; J: TRBJ1-2; V: TRBV11-2; length: 13; CDR3: CASSLDRGGGYTF
D: .; J: TRBJ1-2; V: TRBV4-1; length: 17; CDR3: CASSRPFPVKADYGYTF
D: TRBD1; J: TRBJ1-2; V: TRBV3-1/TRBV3-2; length: 18; CDR3: CASSQDRRGSTLGYGYTF
D: .; J: TRBJ2-7; V: TRBV6-5; length: 15; CDR3: CASRQDRNPSYEQYF
D: TRBD1; J: TRBJ2-5; V: TRBV10-3; length: 17; CDR3: CAISESPGQGYQETQYF
D: .; J: TRBJ1-2; V: TRBV11-2; length: 16; CDR3: CASSLVTGSSSYGYTF
D: TRBD1; J: TRBJ1-2; V: TRBV3-1/TRBV3-2; length: 14; CDR3: CASSLATGGRGYTF
D: .; J: TRBJ2-1; V: TRBV5-3; length: 16; CDR3: CARSLAGTAPYNEQFF
D: .; J: TRBJ1-4; V: TRBV7-2; length: 15; CDR3: CASSLSQGSNEKLFF
D: .; J: TRBJ1-6; V: TRBV10-1; length: 15; CDR3: CASRRDRFGNSPLHF
D: .; J: TRBJ2-7; V: TRBV18; length: 14; CDR3: CASSPNLQGYEQYF
D: .; J: TRBJ2-2; V: TRBV6-5; length: 11; CDR3: CASHSTGELFF
D: TRBD2; J: TRBJ2-1; V: TRBV6-2/TRBV6-3; length: 17; CDR3: CASSPRLAGHVFNEQFF
D: TRBD2; J: TRBJ2-3; V: TRBV29-1; length: 13; CDR3: CSALAGYTDTQYF
D: .; J: TRBJ2-1; V: TRBV6-5; length: 13; CDR3: CASSGQSYNEQFF
D: TRBD2; J: TRBJ2-3; V: TRBV4-3; length: 19; CDR3: CASSQGGGFRGGLTDTQYF
D: .; J: TRBJ1-4; V: TRBV28; length: 14; CDR3: CASSPGDMREKLFF
D: TRBD1; J: TRBJ2-7; V: TRBV10-1; length: 15; CDR3: CASARGRTGVYEQYF
D: .; J: TRBJ2-3; V: TRBV10-3; length: 20; CDR3: CAISESTGAGAPSHTDTQYF
D: TRBD1; J: TRBJ1-2; V: TRBV5-1; length: 15; CDR3: CASSLGDRGLDGYTF
D: TRBD1; J: TRBJ1-5; V: TRBV5-4; length: 18; CDR3: CASSLSGQGVLGNQPQHF
D: TRBD1; J: TRBJ1-4; V: TRBV28; length: 15; CDR3: CASSGTVFYNEKLFF
D: .; J: TRBJ2-7; V: TRBV10-3; length: 13; CDR3: CAISESGEASQYF
D: TRBD1; J: TRBJ2-7; V: TRBV12-3/TRBV12-4; length: 13; CDR3: CASSFDRGYEQYF
D: TRBD1; J: TRBJ1-2; V: TRBV2; length: 14; CDR3: CASSDTGAAYGYTF
D: .; J: TRBJ1-2; V: TRBV7-9; length: 13; CDR3: CASSTDGNYGYTF
D: .; J: TRBJ1-3; V: TRBV10-3; length: 16; CDR3: CAISDYRFDSGNTIYF
D: TRBD1; J: TRBJ1-5; V: TRBV7-8; length: 15; CDR3: CASSAGTGNNQPQHF
D: .; J: TRBJ1-5; V: TRBV6-5; length: 13; CDR3: CASSRWGDQPQHF